The present TCR beta chain was sequenced within a study of CD8 T cells in Susac syndrome. Reverse transcription of 0.5 to 1 ug RNA was performed with random hexamers. TCRdb independently ran MiXCR on the immunoSEQ multiplex PCR reads; one entry per CDR3 protein. Among hundreds of thousands of distinct CDR3 sequences listed, 90% to 96% were seen once. TEMRA cells were FACS-enriched, and CD8+ and CD4+ T cells were isolated negatively. The CDR3 consists of 14 residues. The germline CDR1 and CDR2 sequences are ENHRY and SYGVKD. Trimming left V 2 bases short and J 2 bases short, with 10 bases between. The TCR was taken from a human donor with Susac syndrome. V usage is TRBV10-3 and J usage is TRBJ2-7; unclear D gene. The specimen sequenced was CD4+ T cells from PBMCs. The DNA for the CDR3 is TGTGCCATCAGTGAGGATAGGTCGACCTACGAGCAGTACTTC. Its protein is CAISEDRSTYEQYF.